This T cell receptor (beta chain) was sequenced during a study of T cell responses to AZD1222 COVID-19 vaccine. Study-level points and caveats: Unmutated regions of variants are reportedly targeted by nearly half of spike-specific TCRs.

On this clone: Its cognate antigen is unknown.

The length of the CDR3 is 15 residues. Germline CDR1 is SEHNR and CDR2 is FQNEAQ (reference sequence). The junction had 6 bases not matched to a gene; V was cut back by 5 bases and J by 5 bases. The assay was immunoSEQ multiplex PCR, and TCRdb's table has in-frame clones only and misses some. The sample has some 130,000 clones; 80% to 90% are singletons. The V and J genes are TRBV7-9 and TRBJ1-4; TRBD1 matches at 9 bases. The sequence was obtained from an adult in good health. The specimen was peripheral blood, collected on day 0 of AZD1222 vaccination. CDR3 in DNA: TGTGCCAGCAGCATAGGGACAGGGCTAAATGAAAAACTGTTTTTT. Protein sequence: CASSIGTGLNEKLFF.